These T cell receptor beta chains were read from a single sample in a study of blood T cell repertoires in COVID-19. Method: immunoSEQ multiplex PCR; TCRdb's copy keeps in-frame clones and lacks some. In the table there are 180,000 or so clones, around 86% of which are singletons. The sequenced sample consisted of peripheral blood. Every receptor here comes from a man between 60 and 75 years old with acute or convalescent COVID-19. CDR3s leave out the opening cysteine and the closing phenylalanine or tryptophan.

V gene	J gene	CDR3 protein
TRBV4-1	TRBJ1-5	ASSQGGGRFISNQPQH
TRBV4-1	TRBJ2-2	ASSPPDRETGELF
TRBV7-2	TRBJ1-2	ASSLNTYNYGYT
TRBV30	TRBJ2-7	AWERISYEQY
TRBV6-5	TRBJ1-2	ASRAGVGYT
TRBV6-4	TRBJ1-5	ASSASRSQPQH
TRBV10-1	TRBJ2-7	ASSGGSSYEQY
TRBV10-1	TRBJ2-1	ASSGSGNGNEQF
TRBV7-3	TRBJ2-2	ASSLTGNTGELF
TRBV9	TRBJ2-7	ASSVDVAGGGYEQY
TRBV10-3	TRBJ1-5	AISDSDRGNQPQH
TRBV30	TRBJ2-1	AWSGKPYNEQF
TRBV29-1	TRBJ2-3	SVAPSGSPGDTQY
TRBV3-1/TRBV3-2	TRBJ1-1	ASSQEPGGAF
TRBV18	TRBJ2-7	ASSDRDRLSYEQY
TRBV29-1	TRBJ1-4	SAQSGSEKLF
TRBV11-2	TRBJ2-7	ASSVNPGLYEQY
TRBV29-1	TRBJ2-7	SVSSGTGGTYEQY
TRBV18	TRBJ1-2	ASSASGRGLYGYT
TRBV11-2	TRBJ2-7	ASSLEATDYEQY
TRBV24-1	TRBJ2-5	ATSPGQGQETQY
TRBV12-3/TRBV12-4	TRBJ1-2	ASSSLTVGYT
TRBV18	TRBJ1-6	ASSATQGARSPLH
TRBV14	TRBJ1-5	ASSRPNQPQH
TRBV2	TRBJ1-1	ASSEQGGTEAF
TRBV5-4	TRBJ2-5	ASSLSGTSKY
TRBV21-1	TRBJ2-7	ASSKAGGQGQY
TRBV5-1	TRBJ2-1	ASSLTSGRNNEQF
TRBV9	TRBJ1-2	ASSAEQGARSYGYT
TRBV19	TRBJ1-2	ASSPPQGSGYGYT
TRBV28	TRBJ1-2	ASSPRQGGWGYT
TRBV7-9	TRBJ1-1	ASSLAVAWDRGRKAF
TRBV27	TRBJ2-7	ASSWGPGLAYEQY
TRBV9	TRBJ1-5	ASSVDLDQPQH
TRBV5-4	TRBJ2-3	ASSLGQYTQY
TRBV10-3	TRBJ2-5	AISTGQGGETQY
TRBV11-3	TRBJ2-5	ASSRGLAGLQETQY